A single sample gave rise to the 23 T cell receptor beta chains below, sequenced in a study of blood T cell repertoires in COVID-19. Some clones are missing from TCRdb's copy, which holds only in-frame ones; the method was immunoSEQ multiplex PCR. Of about 380,000 clones in the sample, around 87% are singletons; the top ten hold 1.3%. What was sequenced was PBMCs or T cells enriched from blood (not recorded which). All receptors come from a man aged 30 to 45 who had recovered from COVID-19.

The chain links TRBV2 to TRBJ1-4; the D gene is possibly TRBD1 (5 bases). Germline lookup yields CDR1 SNHLY and CDR2 FYNNEI. This CDR3 comprises 14 residues. Trimming stripped 6 bases from V and 8 bases from J, with 16 bases between. The CDR3 nucleotides are TGTGCCAGCAGCGGGGACGGGGGAGGCGAAAAACTGTTTTTT. Translated: CASSGDGGGEKLFF.

The gene calls are TRBV4-3 and TRBJ2-3; D call uncertain. Between the trimmed V and J ends, which lost 1 base and 3 bases, there was a span of 11 bases. This CDR3 is 15 amino acids long. The V gene's germline CDR1 is LGHNA and CDR2 YSLEER. The CDR3 sequence is CASSQVVSTTDTQYF. The CDR3 bases are TGCGCCAGCAGCCAAGTGGTTAGCACTACAGATACGCAGTATTTT.

This chain uses TRBV5-1 with TRBJ2-2; D unresolved. Deletions cut 4 bases from V and 0 bases from J, with 13 bases between. This CDR3 spans 16 amino acids. CDR1 is SGHRS, CDR2 YFSETQ, per germline. CDR3 nucleotides: TGCGCCAGCAGCGCCGCTATAGTTTCGAACACCGGGGAGCTGTTTTTT. Encoded protein: CASSAAIVSNTGELFF.

This clone appeared a few times. The J gene is TRBJ1-1, the V gene TRBV15, with 8 bases aligning to TRBD1. The length of the CDR3 is 15 residues. Trimming took 0 bases from V and 4 from J; bases not matched to a gene: 4. Germline CDR1 and CDR2: LNHNV and YYDKDF (reference sequence). The CDR3: CATSREDRVGTEAFF. The CDR3 DNA reads as TGTGCCACCAGCAGAGAGGACAGGGTAGGCACTGAAGCTTTCTTT.

V usage is TRBV6-5 and J usage is TRBJ1-5; D is ambiguous. The CDR3 sequence is 14 residues long. V lost 4 bases and J 5 bases, leaving 12 bases between the germline ends. CDR1 is MNHEY, CDR2 SVGAGI, per germline. The CDR3 sequence: CASSFPEAHQPQHF. CDR3 nucleotide sequence: TGTGCCAGCAGTTTTCCTGAGGCCCATCAGCCCCAGCATTTT.

The chain employs TRBV11-2 and TRBJ2-1, with 9 bases aligning to TRBD1. Germline V gene data show CDR1 as SGHAT and CDR2 as FQNNGV. V lost 5 bases and J lost 1; bases outside the gene matches: 6. The CDR3 loop spans 16 amino acids. CDR3 in amino acids: CASSGRTGESYNEQFF. The CDR3 DNA follows: TGTGCCAGCAGCGGAAGGACAGGGGAATCCTACAATGAGCAGTTCTTC.

The gene calls are TRBV9 and TRBJ2-5, with a weak D call TRBD2 (5 bases). Trimming cost V 7 bases and J 5 bases, with 12 bases left between them. The CDR3 has 12 amino acids. Germline CDR1 and CDR2: SGDLS and YYNGEE. The CDR3 bases are TGTGCCAGCCCGGGGTGCCGGGAGACCCAGTACTTC. Translated, it gives CASPGCRETQYF. Full variable domain (remainder filled in from reference TRBV9 and TRBJ2-5): DSGVTQTPKHLITATGQRVTLRCSPRSGDLSVYWYQQSLDQGLQFLIQYYNGEERAKGNILERFSAQQFPDLHSELNLSSLELGDSALYFCASPGCRETQYFGPGTRLLVL.

The genes are TRBV6-5 and TRBJ1-5; D is undetermined. CDR1 and CDR2 from the germline V gene are MNHEY and SVGAGI. Trimming removed 4 bases at V and 6 bases at J, with 19 bases between. The CDR3 is made up of 16 amino acids. CDR3 coding DNA: TGTGCCAGCAGTTCAGTTAGCGGGAGGAGTGGTCAGCCCCAGCATTTT. Residues: CASSSVSGRSGQPQHF.

This rearrangement joins TRBV4-1 to TRBJ2-5; TRBD1 matches at 10 bases. Unmatched junction bases numbered 5, after V lost 3 bases and J lost 4 bases. This CDR3 is built from 15 residues. Looked up from germline, CDR1 is MGHRA and CDR2 is YSYEKL. The CDR3 DNA reads TGCGCCAGCAGCCAGATCCGGGACAGGGGAGAGACCCAGTACTTC. Encoded protein: CASSQIRDRGETQYF.

This chain joins TRBV6-6 and TRBJ2-3; D unresolved. The V end was cut by 10 bases, the J end by 0 bases, with 14 bases between. Germline CDR1 and CDR2: MNHNY and SVGAGI (reference sequence). This CDR3 has 14 residues. The CDR3 spells CATASQTSTDTQYF. The CDR3 nucleotides read TGTGCCACCGCGTCACAGACAAGCACAGATACGCAGTATTTT.

The chain is built from TRBV11-2 and TRBJ1-2; 11 nucleotides align to TRBD1. Germline CDR1 SGHAT, CDR2 FQNNGV. This CDR3 comprises 15 residues. V dropped 0 bases and J dropped 8; count of bases not matched to a gene: 5. CDR3 DNA: TGTGCCAGCAGCTTAGATCGGACAGGGGGCCGAGGCTACACCTTC. Translated: CASSLDRTGGRGYTF. Full variable domain (rest looked up from reference TRBV11-2 and TRBJ1-2): EAGVAQSPRYKIIEKRQSVAFWCNPISGHATLYWYQQILGQGPKLLIQFQNNGVVDDSQLPKDRFSAERLKGVDSTLKIQPAKLEDSAVYLCASSLDRTGGRGYTFGSGTRLTVV.

The rearrangement joins TRBV3-1 (or the pseudogene TRBV3-2) to TRBJ2-5, with 10 nucleotides matching TRBD2. Germline V gene data show CDR1 as LGHDT and CDR2 as YNNKEL (reference sequence). Unmatched junction bases numbered 1, after V lost 2 bases and J lost 1 base. This CDR3 contains 15 residues. The CDR3 DNA reads TGTGCCAGCAGCCAATTAGCGGGAGGCCAAGAGACCCAGTACTTC. Translating it yields CASSQLAGGQETQYF.

The rearrangement links TRBV18 to TRBJ1-4; D is possibly TRBD1 (5 bases). The V end lost 6 bases, the J end lost 3 bases, and 14 bases lay between the germline ends. Germline V gene sequence: CDR1 KGHSH, CDR2 LQKENI. CDR3 size: 15 residues. The CDR3 spells CASSPGGASNEKLFF. DNA for the CDR3: TGTGCCAGCTCGCCAGGAGGGGCTTCTAATGAAAAACTGTTTTTT.

V is TRBV11-2 and J is TRBJ2-4; D not certain. Germline CDR1 reads SGHAT; CDR2 reads FQNNGV. This CDR3 contains 14 residues. V lost 5 bases and J 0 bases, leaving 8 bases between the germline ends. CDR3 sequence reads: CASSILLAKNIQYF. CDR3 sequence (DNA): TGTGCCAGCAGCATCCTACTAGCCAAAAACATTCAGTACTTC.

The chain has TRBV5-4 and TRBJ2-1; 8 nucleotides match TRBD1. CDR1 SGHNT and CDR2 YYREEE come from the germline V gene (reference sequence). The J segment lost 7 bases and the V segment lost 5 bases, leaving 11 bases of the junction unmatched. CDR3 length: 15 amino acids. The CDR3 coding sequence is TGTGCCAGCAGTGAGGACAGGGCTTTGATAAATGAGCAGTTCTTC. Translation gives CASSEDRALINEQFF.

The genes are TRBV19 and TRBJ2-3, with D maybe TRBD1 (5 bases). Germline CDR1 LNHDA, CDR2 SQIVND (reference sequence). The CDR3 contains 11 residues. V was cut by 7 bases and J by 7 bases, with 9 bases left in between. The CDR3 sequence is CASIQGNTQYF. CDR3 nucleotide sequence: TGTGCCAGTATCCAGGGAAATACGCAGTATTTT.

As for this clone: This specimen includes other DNA sequences encoding the same CDR3. J is TRBJ1-1 and V is TRBV18, with D possibly TRBD1 on 5 matching bases. The germline CDR1 and CDR2 sequences are KGHSH and LQKENI. Trimming pared 9 bases from V and 7 bases from J, leaving 15 bases between. This CDR3 contains 12 residues. The CDR3, as DNA: TGTGCCAGTTCTGGGGGAGGGATTGAAGCTTTCTTT. It specifies CASSGGGIEAFF. Using reference TRBV18 and TRBJ1-1 for the parts outside the CDR3, the full variable domain is NAGVMQNPRHLVRRRGQEARLRCSPMKGHSHVYWYRQLPEEGLKFMVYLQKENIIDESGMPKERFSAEFPKEGPSILRIQQVVRGDSAAYFCASSGGGIEAFFGQGTRLTVV.

The table lists this clone with a count of one. The chain has TRBV21-1 and TRBJ2-5; TRBD1 is the table's D call, not checked against the DNA. TRBV21-1 is an annotated pseudogene. The CDR3 length is 11 residues. The CDR3 DNA is TGTGCCAGCAGCAAAGGGGCAGGCCAGTACTTC. It encodes CASSKGAGQYF.

This chain links TRBV7-8 with TRBJ2-7; TRBD1 matches at 8 bases. The CDR3 runs 16 residues. The V segment lost 3 bases and the J segment 6 bases; nucleotides outside the gene matches: 13. Germline V gives CDR1 SGHVS, CDR2 FQNEAQ. The CDR3 DNA sequence: TGTGCCAGCAGCTTGGCGACCCCTGGACAGGGAGGCGAGCAGTACTTC. Its translation: CASSLATPGQGGEQYF. Together with reference TRBV7-8 and TRBJ2-7, the CDR3 gives the full variable domain: GAGVSQSPRYKVAKRGQDVALRCDPISGHVSLFWYQQALGQGPEFLTYFQNEAQLDKSGLPSDRFFAERPEGSVSTLKIQRTQQEDSAVYLCASSLATPGQGGEQYFGPGTRLTVT.

V gene TRBV29-1 combines with J gene TRBJ1-1, with TRBD1 matching 9 bases. V shed 0 bases and J 3 bases; nucleotides not matched to a gene: 11. CDR1 and CDR2 from the germline V gene are SQVTM and ANQGSEA. This CDR3 has 17 amino acids. The CDR3 region is CSVEDRGQGRGDTEAFF. The CDR3 region has the DNA TGCAGCGTTGAAGATCGGGGACAGGGAAGAGGGGACACTGAAGCTTTCTTT.

V usage is TRBV30 and J usage is TRBJ1-5; 8 bases agree with TRBD1. Germline values: CDR1 GTSNPN, CDR2 SVGIG (reference sequence). The ends lost 4 bases at V and 4 bases at J; junction bases unmatched: 12. CDR3 length: 16 residues. The CDR3 DNA follows: TGTGCCTGGACCGGTTCTGTGGGGACAGGAAATCAGCCCCAGCATTTT. It specifies CAWTGSVGTGNQPQHF.

This sequence joins TRBV6-1 and TRBJ1-1; no definite D call. Trimming stripped 6 bases from V and 3 bases from J, with 11 bases between. The CDR3 sequence is 13 residues long. Germline CDR1 and CDR2: MNHNS and SASEGT. CDR3 sequence (DNA): TGTGCCAGCAGACCGAGGCGGGACACTGAAGCTTTCTTT. Its translation: CASRPRRDTEAFF.

The chain has TRBV18 and TRBJ2-7; TRBD1 aligns across 7 bases. J gave up 2 bases and V 2 bases, and 3 bases lay outside the gene matches. The CDR3 consists of 14 residues. CDR1 is KGHSH and CDR2 is LQKENI in the germline V gene. CDR3 sequence reads: CASSPEQGPYEQYF. CDR3 DNA sequence: TGTGCCAGCTCACCAGAACAGGGGCCCTACGAGCAGTACTTC. Variable domain in full (rest from reference TRBV18 and TRBJ2-7): NAGVMQNPRHLVRRRGQEARLRCSPMKGHSHVYWYRQLPEEGLKFMVYLQKENIIDESGMPKERFSAEFPKEGPSILRIQQVVRGDSAAYFCASSPEQGPYEQYFGPGTRLTVT.